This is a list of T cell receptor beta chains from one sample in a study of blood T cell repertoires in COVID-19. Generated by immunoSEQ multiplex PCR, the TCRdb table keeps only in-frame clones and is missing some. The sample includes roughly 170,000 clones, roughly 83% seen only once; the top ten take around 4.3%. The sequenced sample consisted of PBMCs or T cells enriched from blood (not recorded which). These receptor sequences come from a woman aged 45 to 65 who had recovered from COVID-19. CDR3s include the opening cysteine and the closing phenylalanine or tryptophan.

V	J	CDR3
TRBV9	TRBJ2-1	CASSVGGRAGSYNEQFF
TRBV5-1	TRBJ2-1	CASSLYREGYNEQFF
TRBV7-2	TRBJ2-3	CASSPIAGGPGDTQYF
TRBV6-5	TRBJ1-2	CASRQGFHGYTF
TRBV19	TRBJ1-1	CASSRGQDLAFF
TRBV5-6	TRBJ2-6	CASSLWGSSGSGANVLTF
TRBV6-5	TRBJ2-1	CASSHPLRVLGEQFF
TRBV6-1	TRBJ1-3	CASSVVFSDSPGNTIYF
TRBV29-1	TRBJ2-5	CSVETGGKTQYF
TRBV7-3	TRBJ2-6	CASGKPGQGAGANVLTF
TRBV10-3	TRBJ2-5	CAISELKGVQETQYF
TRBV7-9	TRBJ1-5	CASSWGAGVGQPQHF
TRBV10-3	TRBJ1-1	CAISDGGPTEAFF
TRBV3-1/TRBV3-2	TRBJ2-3	CASSPWDRADTQYF
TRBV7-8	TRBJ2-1	CASSASGRNEQFF
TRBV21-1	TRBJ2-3	CASSKGLAGGVDTQYF
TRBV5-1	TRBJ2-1	CASSADSTSGEQFF
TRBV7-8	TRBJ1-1	CASSLGTAREAFF
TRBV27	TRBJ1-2	CASSLRTGSNYGYTF
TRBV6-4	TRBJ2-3	CASRGDTAAQYF
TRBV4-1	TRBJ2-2	CASSARRGLAGGRDGELFF
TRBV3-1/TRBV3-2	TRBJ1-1	CASSQMRGVILTEAFF
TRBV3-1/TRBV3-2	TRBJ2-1	CASSQELAGGDEQFF
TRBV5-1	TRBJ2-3	CASSPSGSSTDTQYF
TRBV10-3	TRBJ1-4	CAISEDRGEKLFF
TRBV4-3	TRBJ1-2	CASSPETRVYGYTF
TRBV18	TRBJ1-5	CASSPSTGSNQPQHF
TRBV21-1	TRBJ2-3	CASSKAKTSVVDTQYF
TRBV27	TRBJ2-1	CASSPGTSGNNEQFF
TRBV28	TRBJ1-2	CASSTQGHGYTF
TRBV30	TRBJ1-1	CAWSDRGGGSTEAFF
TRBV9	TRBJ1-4	CASSVQGANEKLFF
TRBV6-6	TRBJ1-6	CASSPWTHEGALHF
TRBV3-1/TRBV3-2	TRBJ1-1	CASTPDRGWGTEAFF
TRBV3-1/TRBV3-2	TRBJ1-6	CASSHQGQFYNSPLHF
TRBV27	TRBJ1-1	CASSLTPTGDLNTEAFF
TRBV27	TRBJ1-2	CASSLRQGLYGYTF
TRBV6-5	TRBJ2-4	CASSPLQVKNIQYF
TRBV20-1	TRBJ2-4	CSASTQGQWDIQYF
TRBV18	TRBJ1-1	CASSPDAGGTEAFF
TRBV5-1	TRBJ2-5	CASSREPGLASETQYF
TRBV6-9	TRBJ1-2	CASSYCRTGWAYGYTF